These T cell receptor beta chains were read from a single sample in a study of blood T cell repertoires in COVID-19. The assay was immunoSEQ multiplex PCR, and TCRdb's table has in-frame clones only and misses some. The data hold around 80,000 clones, with around 90% observed a single time. Sequencing input: peripheral blood. The receptors here all came from an elderly woman with acute or convalescent COVID-19. Both conserved end residues are part of each CDR3. The D gene is left open where the match is weak. Only part of the rows carry a size: once, few, many, or a class if the clone is expanded.

d_call j_call clone_size v_call cdr3_nt cdr3_aa
NA TRBJ2-2 NA TRBV7-2 TGTGCCAGCAGCTTTTCAGGGTTAAACACCGGGGAGCTGTTTTTT CASSFSGLNTGELFF
TRBD2 TRBJ2-7 once TRBV6-6 TGTGCCAGCAGCCCTGGACTAGCGTTGAGCTCCTACGAGCAGTACTTC CASSPGLALSSYEQYF
TRBD1 TRBJ1-5 NA TRBV7-3 TGTGCCAGCAGCGCCCGGGACAGGGGGCTTTGGGGTCAGCCCCAGCATTTT CASSARDRGLWGQPQHF
TRBD1 TRBJ2-1 NA TRBV7-2 TGTGCCAGCAGCTTAGATGGGACAGGGCCAAATGAGCAGTTCTTC CASSLDGTGPNEQFF
NA TRBJ2-7 NA TRBV18 TGTGCCAGCTCCCCTAGGGGTACCTACGAGCAGTACTTC CASSPRGTYEQYF
NA TRBJ2-7 NA TRBV29-1 TGCAGCGTTGAAGATCGACTCGGTGGCGAGCAGTACTTC CSVEDRLGGEQYF
NA TRBJ1-2 NA TRBV19 TGTGCCACCCTTCACCGTGGAGACTATGGCTACACCTTC CATLHRGDYGYTF
TRBD1 TRBJ2-3 NA TRBV4-2 TGTGCCAGCAGCCAAGAACCTCAGGGGGCAGATACGCAGTATTTT CASSQEPQGADTQYF
TRBD1 TRBJ1-3 NA TRBV2 TGTGCCAGCAGTGAAAAGGGGGCAATGGACACCATATATTTT CASSEKGAMDTIYF
TRBD1 TRBJ2-1 NA TRBV4-1 TGCGCCAGCAGCCAACCGACAGGGTGGAATGAGCAGTTCTTC CASSQPTGWNEQFF
NA TRBJ1-2 NA TRBV10-3 TGTGCCATCTGGGGCCTGGCCAGGACTACCTATGGCTACACCTTC CAIWGLARTTYGYTF
NA TRBJ1-2 once TRBV3-1/TRBV3-2 TGTGCCAGCAGCTCCGTGGGGAGCTATGGCTACACCTTC CASSSVGSYGYTF
TRBD1 TRBJ1-2 NA TRBV5-4 TGTGCCGCGCGCCGGGCGGGAGGGGGCCATGGCTACACCTTC CAARRAGGGHGYTF
NA TRBJ2-2 few TRBV9 TGTGCCAGCAGCCTCTCCCGCGGGGAGCTGTTTTTT CASSLSRGELFF
NA TRBJ1-5 NA TRBV19 TGTGCCAGTAGTTGGGGGGGAGGCAATCAGCCCCAGCATTTT CASSWGGGNQPQHF
NA TRBJ1-1 few TRBV4-3 TGCGCCAGCAGCCAAGGACAGGCGTTAAACACTGAAGCTTTCTTT CASSQGQALNTEAFF
TRBD1 TRBJ1-6 NA TRBV18 TGTGCCAGCTCATCTGAGACAGGGAATTCACCCCTCCACTTT CASSSETGNSPLHF
TRBD1 TRBJ1-1 few TRBV19 TGTGCCAGTACTCGACAGGGGACTGAAGCTTTCTTT CASTRQGTEAFF
TRBD1 TRBJ2-1 NA TRBV29-1 TGCAGCGGTGCCGACAGGGTCGATGAGCAGTTCTTC CSGADRVDEQFF
TRBD1 TRBJ1-5 once TRBV19 TGTGCCAGTATGAGGGGACAGGGCAATCAGCCCCAGCATTTT CASMRGQGNQPQHF
TRBD1 TRBJ2-3 NA TRBV19 TGTGCCAGTAGTCAATCCACAGGGGGTACAGATACGCAGTATTTT CASSQSTGGTDTQYF
TRBD1 TRBJ1-5 few TRBV28 TGTGCCAGCAGTACCCGGACAGGGAATAGCAATCAGCCCCAGCATTTT CASSTRTGNSNQPQHF
TRBD1 TRBJ1-2 few TRBV3-1/TRBV3-2 TGTGCCAGCAGCCAAGGAGGTCCAGGGGGCAAGTATGGCTACACCTTC CASSQGGPGGKYGYTF
NA TRBJ2-7 NA TRBV5-1 TGCGCCAGCAGCTTAGTACAGAGCTCCTACGAGCAGTACTTC CASSLVQSSYEQYF
TRBD2 TRBJ2-1 NA TRBV5-4 TGTGCCAGCAGCCTTAGCGGGGGGAGCTACAATGAGCAGTTCTTC CASSLSGGSYNEQFF
TRBD1 TRBJ2-7 NA TRBV19 TGTGCCAGTAGTCCCCGGGACAGGGGGCTCTACGAGCAGTACTTC CASSPRDRGLYEQYF
NA TRBJ1-1 once TRBV11-2 TGTGCCAGCAGCTTAATAAACACTGAAGCTTTCTTT CASSLINTEAFF
TRBD1 TRBJ1-6 once TRBV9 TGTGCCAGCAGCGCCAGACAGGGGATAGGGTCACCCCTCCACTTT CASSARQGIGSPLHF
TRBD1 TRBJ2-1 NA TRBV6-5 TGTGCCAGGGGACAGGGTAGGAATGAGCAGTTCTTC CARGQGRNEQFF
TRBD2 TRBJ2-5 NA TRBV5-5 TGTGCCAGCAGCCTCGCGGGGGGGCCGATTCAAGGGACCCAGTACTTC CASSLAGGPIQGTQYF
NA TRBJ1-3 NA TRBV9 TGTGCCAGCAGCGTAGGGGGAGCTGGAAACACCATATATTTT CASSVGGAGNTIYF
TRBD2 TRBJ2-3 NA TRBV5-1 TGCGCCAGCAGCAGTCGGGACGCTGGTTTATCTAGCGGGATTATAGATACGCAGTATTTT CASSSRDAGLSSGIIDTQYF
TRBD1 TRBJ1-6 NA TRBV9 TGTGCCAGCAGCCCGGGACAGCCCTATAATTCACCCCTCCACTTT CASSPGQPYNSPLHF
TRBD1 TRBJ1-4 NA TRBV3-1/TRBV3-2 TGTGCCAGCAGCCAGACAGGGGGGGGAGAAAAACTGTTTTTT CASSQTGGGEKLFF
NA TRBJ2-3 NA TRBV3-1/TRBV3-2 TGTGCCAGCAGCCAAGTAAGAGGGTCAGGTACAGATACGCAGTATTTT CASSQVRGSGTDTQYF
NA TRBJ2-1 NA TRBV7-2 TGTGCCAGCAGGCCTACAGGGTATCCGTACAATGAGCAGTTCTTC CASRPTGYPYNEQFF
NA TRBJ1-5 once TRBV6-5 TGTGCCAGCAGTCACCGGGGAGGGGAAGGACAGCCCCAGCATTTT CASSHRGGEGQPQHF
NA TRBJ2-1 NA TRBV5-4 TGTGCCAGCAGCTTGGCCGGTGGTGTGGGGGCTAGCTCCTACAATGAGCAGTTCTTC CASSLAGGVGASSYNEQFF